This TCR beta chain was identified during a study of control samples from healthy donors and cancer patients. Germline V gene data show CDR1 as MGHRA and CDR2 as YSYEKL. V was shortened by 8 bases and J by 10 bases, with 12 bases between the two germline ends. The CDR3 contains 11 residues. Sequenced by immunoSEQ multiplex PCR; TCRdb stores in-frame clones only, minus some. The sample lists approximately 160,000 clones; about 90% were seen once. The chain links TRBV4-1 to TRBJ2-1, with a weak D call TRBD2 (6 bases). The sequence was collected from a woman in her thirties in good health. The sequenced sample was blood. As DNA, the CDR3 is TGCGCCAGCTCGGACTACCAAGAGCAGTTCTTC. Its translation is CASSDYQEQFF.